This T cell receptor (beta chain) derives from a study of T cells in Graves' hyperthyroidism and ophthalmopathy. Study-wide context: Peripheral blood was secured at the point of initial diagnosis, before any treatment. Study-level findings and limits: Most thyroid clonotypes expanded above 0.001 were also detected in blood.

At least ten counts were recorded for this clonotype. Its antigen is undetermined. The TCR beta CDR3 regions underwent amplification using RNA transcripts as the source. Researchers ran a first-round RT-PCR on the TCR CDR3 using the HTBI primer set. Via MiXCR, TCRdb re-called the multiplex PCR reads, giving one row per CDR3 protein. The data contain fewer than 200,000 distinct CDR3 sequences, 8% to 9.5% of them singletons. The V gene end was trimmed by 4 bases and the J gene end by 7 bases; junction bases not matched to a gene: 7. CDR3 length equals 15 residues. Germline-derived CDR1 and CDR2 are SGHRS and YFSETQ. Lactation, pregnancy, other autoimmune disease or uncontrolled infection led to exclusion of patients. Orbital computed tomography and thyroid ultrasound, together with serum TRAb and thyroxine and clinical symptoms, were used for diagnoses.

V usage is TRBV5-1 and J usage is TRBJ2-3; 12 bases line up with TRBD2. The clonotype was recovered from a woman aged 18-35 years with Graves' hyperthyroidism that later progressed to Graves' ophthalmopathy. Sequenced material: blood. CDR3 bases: TGCGCCAGCAGCGTAGGACTAGCGGGAAAGAATACGCAGTATTTT. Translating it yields CASSVGLAGKNTQYF.